Below are 5 T cell receptor beta chains sequenced from a single sample in a study of glioma-infiltrating T cells after dendritic cell vaccination. The time point: after dendritic cell vaccination, including at tumor progression/relapse. Measured with immunoSEQ multiplex PCR; TCRdb has only the in-frame clones, and not every one. The sample includes tens of thousands of clones, about 79% of them seen just once. The sample here was blood, taken after dendritic cell vaccination. Every receptor here comes from a human donor with glioblastoma.

The rearrangement uses TRBV30 and TRBJ1-2; the D gene is possibly TRBD1 (6 bases). Per germline, CDR1 GTSNPN and CDR2 SVGIG (reference sequence). The CDR3 covers 17 residues. V was pared by 2 bases and J by 2 bases, with 21 bases between. The CDR3 loop reads CAWSPIRGQDPNYGYTF. The DNA for the CDR3 is TGTGCCTGGAGTCCCATTAGGGGACAAGATCCCAACTATGGCTACACCTTC. The complete variable domain, with remaining parts taken from reference TRBV30 and TRBJ1-2, reads SQTIHQWPATLVQPVGSPLSLECTVEGTSNPNLYWYRQAAGRGLQLLFYSVGIGQISSEVPQNLSASRPQDRQFILSSKKLLLSDSGFYLCAWSPIRGQDPNYGYTFGSGTRLTVV.

This chain connects TRBV10-1 to TRBJ2-2; 9 bases are shared with TRBD1. CDR1 is WNHNN, CDR2 SYGVQD, per germline (reference sequence). Unmatched junction bases numbered 6, after V lost 5 bases and J lost 5 bases. This CDR3 has 15 residues. CDR3 sequence: CASSKRQGVTGELFF. Written as DNA, the CDR3 is TGCGCCAGCAGTAAGCGACAGGGGGTTACCGGGGAGCTGTTTTTT.

The CDR3: CASSKVSGGTTGPPEQFF. The CDR3 DNA is TGCGCCAGCAGCAAAGTAAGCGGGGGGACCACCGGCCCACCCGAGCAGTTCTTC. The rearrangement links TRBV5-1 to TRBJ2-1; 9 bases align to TRBD2. This CDR3 region has 18 residues. Trimming took 4 bases from V and 10 from J; bases not matched to a gene: 21. Germline assignment: CDR1 SGHRS and CDR2 YFSETQ.

There are many counts of this clone. This chain joins TRBV19 and TRBJ1-4; 7 nucleotides line up with TRBD1. The CDR3 has 18 residues. Germline CDR1 is LNHDA and CDR2 is SQIVND (reference sequence). Trimming cost V 0 bases and J 4 bases; bases outside gene matches: 11. CDR3 region: CASSIDLLGGQNNEKLFF. CDR3 nucleotide sequence: TGTGCCAGTAGTATAGATCTATTAGGGGGACAGAATAATGAAAAACTGTTTTTT.

This clone was detected a few times. The chain carries TRBV5-6 and TRBJ2-3, with 7 bases matching TRBD2. J was trimmed by 6 bases and V by 4 bases; bases with no gene match: 11. Germline assignment: CDR1 SGHDT and CDR2 YYEEEE. The CDR3 is made up of 15 amino acids. The CDR3 loop is CASSPGTGGFDTQYF. The CDR3 DNA reads as TGTGCCAGCAGCCCTGGCACGGGGGGTTTTGATACGCAGTATTTT.